Below are 12 T cell receptor beta chains sequenced from a single sample in a study of human T cells and chemical hapten exposure. Time point indicated: patch test 1, 2 weeks after DPC sensitization. Treatment described: therapeutic diphenylcyclopropenone sensitization with weekly scalp DPC. TCRdb fed the RACE reads into MiXCR, producing one record per CDR3 protein. Of about 80,000 distinct CDR3 sequences listed, around 10% are singletons. The material sequenced was whole blood, taken in connection with sensitization to the hapten diphenylcyclopropenone (DPC). Receptors were obtained from a woman between 45 and 65 years old with alopecia areata. Some clones in this sample may be carry-over from other donors' samples.

A few counts support this clonotype. The V and J genes are TRBV6-6 and TRBJ2-3; the D is unclear. The CDR3 sequence is 15 residues long. CDR1 and CDR2 from the germline V gene are MNHNY and SVGAGI (reference sequence). Trimming pared 0 bases from V and 4 bases from J, leaving 11 bases between. CDR3 sequence reads: CASSYSVLPPDTQYF. The CDR3, as DNA: TGTGCCAGCAGTTACTCGGTACTGCCCCCAGATACGCAGTATTTT.

This clonotype showed up just a few times. The chain recombines TRBV11-2 with TRBJ2-7; D assignment may be TRBD1 or TRBD2 (6 bases each). This CDR3 is 14 amino acids long. Germline V lookup: CDR1 SGHAT, CDR2 FQNNGV. V was shortened by 0 bases and J by 2 bases, with 8 bases between the two germline ends. The CDR3 sequence: CASSLEGGPYEQYF. The CDR3 bases are TGTGCCAGCAGCTTAGAGGGGGGCCCCTACGAGCAGTACTTC.

This clonotype has a handful of counts. The J gene is TRBJ1-4, the V gene TRBV7-6; D possibly corresponds to TRBD1 (6 bases). V lost 5 bases and J 7 bases, leaving 29 bases between the germline ends. This CDR3 contains 19 residues. The germline gives CDR1 SGHVS, CDR2 FNYEAQ. The CDR3 sequence: CASSPGGGRYRVQSEKLFF. The CDR3 bases are TGTGCCAGCAGCCCCGGAGGAGGGAGGTACAGGGTTCAAAGTGAAAAACTGTTTTTT.

This clonotype was detected ten times or more. The genes are TRBV3-1 and TRBJ1-5; D gene uncertain. CDR3 length: 14 residues. Germline V lookup: CDR1 LGHDT, CDR2 YNNKEL (reference sequence). With 5 bases removed from V and 2 bases from J, the gap between germline ends came to 10 bases. The chain's CDR3 is CASSVDPGNQPQHF. CDR3 DNA sequence: TGTGCCAGCAGCGTGGACCCTGGCAATCAGCCCCAGCATTTT.

This clonotype occurred a few times. V gene TRBV11-2 combines with J gene TRBJ2-2; 8 bases line up with TRBD2. The CDR3 has 15 amino acids. Germline CDR1 SGHAT, CDR2 FQNNGV. The trim removed 5 bases at V and 5 bases at J, leaving 7 bases unmatched. CDR3 DNA sequence: TGTGCCAGCAGCCGGACTGGCGGGAGGACCGGGGAGCTGTTTTTT. Translation gives CASSRTGGRTGELFF.

V usage is TRBV10-3 and J usage is TRBJ1-5, with D hard to call. The CDR3 has 14 amino acids. Germline assignment: CDR1 ENHRY and CDR2 SYGVKD. V shed 0 bases and J shed 4 bases, with 7 bases lying between them. For the CDR3, the DNA is TGTGCCATCAGTGAGTCGGGGAGGAATCAGCCCCAGCATTTT. This encodes CAISESGRNQPQHF.

This chain links TRBV29-1 with TRBJ2-2, with a possible D match to TRBD1 (5 bases). The CDR3 sequence is 12 residues long. The germline V gene has CDR1 SQVTM and CDR2 ANQGSEA. V lost 7 bases and J 6 bases, leaving 12 bases between the germline ends. The CDR3 protein is CSARDSPGELFF. CDR3 in DNA: TGCAGCGCGAGAGACAGTCCCGGGGAGCTGTTTTTT.

This clonotype was seen at least ten times. The chain employs TRBV29-1 and TRBJ1-3; D remains ambiguous. The V gene's germline CDR1 is SQVTM and CDR2 ANQGSEA. The CDR3 loop spans 11 amino acids. The DNA of the CDR3 is TGCAGTGGGCGATTTGGAAACACCATATATTTT. This codes for CSGRFGNTIYF.

V usage is TRBV5-5 and J usage is TRBJ1-5; TRBD1 is a possible D gene (5 bases). V gave up 4 bases and J gave up 1 base, with 9 bases separating them. The V gene's germline CDR1 is SGHKS and CDR2 YYEKEE (reference sequence). This CDR3 has 14 residues. CDR3 amino acids: CASSPRDSNQPQHF. DNA of the CDR3: TGTGCCAGCAGCCCCCGGGACAGCAATCAGCCCCAGCATTTT.

In regard to this clonotype: A much larger clone lies a single base off, so this may be a read error. J is TRBJ2-2 and V is TRBV10-1; a possible D gene is TRBD2 (5 bases). V was clipped by 8 bases and J by 1 base, with 8 bases between them. The CDR3 has 13 residues. Germline assignment: CDR1 WNHNN and CDR2 SYGVQD (reference sequence). As DNA, the CDR3 is TGCGCCAGCGTGGGGAGGAACACCGGGGAGCTGTTTTTT. As protein: CASVGRNTGELFF.

This chain links TRBV6-2 or TRBV6-3 with TRBJ2-1; a weak D match, TRBD2 (5 bases). V was clipped by 5 bases and J by 0 bases, with 11 bases between them. The CDR3 runs to 15 residues. The germline CDR1 and CDR2 sequences are MNHEY and SVGEGT. The CDR3 region has the DNA TGTGCCAGCAGTCGGCGGGCAGGCTCCTACAATGAGCAGTTCTTC. This sequence encodes CASSRRAGSYNEQFF.

This clonotype was seen more than once but under ten times. The CDR3: CASSLESSGKRGELFF. CDR3 sequence (DNA): TGTGCCAGCAGTTTAGAGTCTAGCGGGAAACGCGGGGAGCTGTTTTTT. The chain is built from TRBV28 and TRBJ2-2, with TRBD2 matching 9 bases. The CDR3 extends over 16 amino acids. The ends lost 2 bases at V and 7 bases at J; junction bases unmatched: 8. The germline gives CDR1 MDHEN, CDR2 SYDVKM.